The 30 T cell receptor beta chains listed next were all sequenced from one sample in a study of blood T cell repertoires in COVID-19. The assay was immunoSEQ multiplex PCR, and TCRdb's table has in-frame clones only and misses some. The repertoire holds 100,000 to 140,000 clones, with more than 70% as singletons. Sequencing input: peripheral blood. Receptors were obtained from a man over 45 with active or convalescent COVID-19.

This sequence joins TRBV6-1 and TRBJ2-7; 10 positions agree with TRBD1. The CDR3 runs to 15 residues. The V gene's germline CDR1 is MNHNS and CDR2 SASEGT. Trimming removed 1 base from V and 4 bases from J; junction bases left unmatched: 4. CDR3 nucleotide sequence: TGTGCCAGCAGTGAAGGGGGGACAGGGGTATACGAGCAGTACTTC. The encoded protein is CASSEGGTGVYEQYF.

The CDR3 DNA reads as TGTGCCAGCAGCAGGACTGGCGGGGATTACGAGCAGTACTTC. As protein: CASSRTGGDYEQYF. The gene calls are TRBV7-9 and TRBJ2-7; D is perhaps TRBD2 (6 bases). The CDR3 has 14 residues. CDR1 and CDR2 from the germline V gene are SEHNR and FQNEAQ (reference sequence). V was clipped by 5 bases and J by 4 bases, with 15 bases between them.

This sequence joins TRBV28 and TRBJ2-1; TRBD2 might be the D (5 bases). Germline V CDR1 and CDR2: MDHEN, SYDVKM. The CDR3 loop spans 14 amino acids. Trimming left V 1 base short and J 12 bases short, with 16 bases between. The CDR3 nucleotides read TGTGCCAGCAGTTTATCTGGGCGAACTGGAGGGCAGTTCTTC. As protein: CASSLSGRTGGQFF.

V usage is TRBV10-1 and J usage is TRBJ2-1; 8 bases fit TRBD2. The V segment lost 5 bases and the J segment 7 bases; nucleotides outside the gene matches: 7. Looked up from germline, CDR1 is WNHNN and CDR2 is SYGVQD (reference sequence). The CDR3 length is 14 residues. CDR3 bases: TGCGCCAGCAGTCCAGCGGGAGTGCTTAATGAGCAGTTCTTC. Translation: CASSPAGVLNEQFF.

V gene TRBV13 combines with J gene TRBJ2-1, with no clear D. Germline V gives CDR1 PRHDT, CDR2 FYEKMQ (reference sequence). Trimming took off 1 base at V and 8 bases at J, with 18 bases between the two ends. The length of the CDR3 is 16 residues. The CDR3 here is CASSLDGSGFLDEQFF. The DNA of the CDR3 is TGTGCCAGCAGCTTAGACGGGTCTGGGTTTCTTGATGAGCAGTTCTTC.

The chain employs TRBV7-7 and TRBJ2-3; D uncertain. Germline CDR1 reads SSHAT; CDR2 reads FNYEAQ (reference sequence). The V and J ends lost 5 bases and 1 base respectively, with 16 bases between them. The CDR3 is 16 residues long. The CDR3 spells CASSPDRWSGTDTQYF. DNA of the CDR3: TGTGCCAGCAGCCCCGACCGGTGGAGCGGCACAGATACGCAGTATTTT.

The chain couples TRBV3-1 (or the pseudogene TRBV3-2) to TRBJ2-7; no definite D call. The CDR3 is made up of 15 amino acids. Germline CDR1 LGHDT, CDR2 YNNKEL (reference sequence). Trimming took off 4 bases at V and 0 bases at J, with 13 bases between the two ends. DNA of the CDR3: TGTGCCAGCAGCCCCAGAGGTCGGTCCTCCTACGAGCAGTACTTC. Amino acid sequence: CASSPRGRSSYEQYF.

The chain has TRBV25-1 and TRBJ1-2; 11 bases map to TRBD1. Germline V gene data show CDR1 as MGHDK and CDR2 as SYGVNS. The CDR3 covers 17 residues. The junction had 7 bases not matched to a gene; V was cut back by 2 bases and J by 2 bases. The CDR3 DNA is TGTGCCAGCAGTGAACCCCGGACAGGGGGCCTCAACTATGGCTACACCTTC. It yields the protein CASSEPRTGGLNYGYTF.

The J gene is TRBJ1-1, the V gene TRBV5-1; 12 nucleotides match TRBD1. Trimming took 7 bases from V and 4 from J; bases not matched to a gene: 11. The germline gives CDR1 SGHRS, CDR2 YFSETQ. The CDR3 extends over 16 amino acids. DNA for the CDR3: TGCGCCAGCGCCCCCGGGACAGGGGGCTTAGGCACTGAAGCTTTCTTT. This codes for CASAPGTGGLGTEAFF.

This chain links TRBV6-2 or TRBV6-3 with TRBJ2-7, with 15 bases identical to TRBD2. Germline CDR1 and CDR2: MNHEY and SVGEGT. The CDR3 has 16 amino acids. Unmatched junction bases numbered 10, after V lost 6 bases and J lost 7 bases. CDR3 DNA: TGTGCCAGCAGCATCGGACTAGCGGGAGGGCCGGGTGAGCAGTACTTC. Translated: CASSIGLAGGPGEQYF.

V gene TRBV28 combines with J gene TRBJ2-4, with 9 bases that match TRBD2. V shed 6 bases, J shed 7 bases, and the junction held 16 bases outside the gene matches. The CDR3 has 17 residues. CDR1 and CDR2 (germline): MDHEN, SYDVKM. The CDR3 DNA reads TGTGCCAGCAGCCCCGCGGGCGGGAGGGCCTTCGGGAACATTCAGTACTTC. Amino acid sequence: CASSPAGGRAFGNIQYF. The variable domain in full, with the rest retrieved from reference TRBV28 and TRBJ2-4, is DVKVTQSSRYLVKRTGEKVFLECVQDMDHENMFWYRQDPGLGLRLIYFSYDVKMKEKGDIPEGYSVSREKKERFSLILESASTNQTSMYLCASSPAGGRAFGNIQYFGAGTRLSVL.

Regarding this clone: The same CDR3 arises from other DNA sequences in this sample as well. The J gene is TRBJ1-1, the V gene TRBV19; D is uncertain. CDR1 LNHDA and CDR2 SQIVND come from the germline V gene (reference sequence). Trimming shortened V by 1 base and J by 3 bases, and 9 bases separated the two germline ends. The CDR3 extends over 14 amino acids. Here the CDR3 reads CASSIGGGDTEAFF. For the CDR3, the DNA is TGTGCCAGTAGTATAGGCGGAGGAGACACTGAAGCTTTCTTT.

The chain links TRBV30 to TRBJ1-1; 10 positions agree with TRBD1. Trimming removed 5 bases from V and 4 bases from J; junction bases left unmatched: 10. The CDR3 is made up of 15 amino acids. Germline-derived CDR1 and CDR2 are GTSNPN and SVGIG (reference sequence). The CDR3 sequence is CAWGRTGGRVTEAFF. CDR3 sequence (DNA): TGTGCCTGGGGCCGGACAGGGGGACGTGTCACTGAAGCTTTCTTT.

The rearrangement joins TRBV30 to TRBJ2-7; 11 nucleotides line up with TRBD2. The junction had 7 bases not matched to a gene; V was cut back by 4 bases and J by 2 bases. This CDR3 is built from 15 residues. Germline CDR1 GTSNPN, CDR2 SVGIG (reference sequence). The CDR3 protein is CAWIPGLADTYEQYF. The CDR3 nucleotides are TGTGCCTGGATCCCGGGACTAGCGGATACCTACGAGCAGTACTTC.

The chain employs TRBV7-2 and TRBJ2-1; D might be TRBD2 (6 bases). CDR1 is SGHTA, CDR2 FQGNSA, per germline. V lost 7 bases, J lost 5 bases, and 21 bases lay in between. The CDR3 runs to 16 residues. CDR3 coding DNA: TGTGCCAGCAAGGAGGGTGGGCCCCACAACAACAATGAGCAGTTCTTC. This codes for CASKEGGPHNNNEQFF.

V gene TRBV10-3 combines with J gene TRBJ1-1; D might be TRBD1 (5 bases). V lost 0 bases, J lost 1 base, and 6 bases lay in between. Germline V CDR1 and CDR2: ENHRY, SYGVKD. There are 14 residues in the CDR3. The CDR3 coding sequence is TGTGCCATCAGTGAGTCGGGGCGGAACACTGAAGCTTTCTTT. Its translation is CAISESGRNTEAFF.

The genes are TRBV30 and TRBJ2-7; D uncertain. Germline-derived CDR1 and CDR2 are GTSNPN and SVGIG (reference sequence). With 2 bases removed from V and 6 bases from J, the gap between germline ends came to 11 bases. This CDR3 has 12 residues. CDR3 in amino acids: CAWSTTTVEQYF. The CDR3 region has the DNA TGTGCCTGGAGTACAACTACCGTCGAGCAGTACTTC. Complete variable domain (other parts from reference TRBV30 and TRBJ2-7): SQTIHQWPATLVQPVGSPLSLECTVEGTSNPNLYWYRQAAGRGLQLLFYSVGIGQISSEVPQNLSASRPQDRQFILSSKKLLLSDSGFYLCAWSTTTVEQYFGPGTRLTVT.

This chain joins TRBV9 and TRBJ2-7; TRBD1 agrees at 8 bases. Germline-derived CDR1 and CDR2 are SGDLS and YYNGEE. V shed 3 bases and J 7 bases; nucleotides not matched to a gene: 15. This CDR3 comprises 16 residues. CDR3 region: CASSATGAPNSGEQYF. CDR3 nucleotides: TGTGCCAGCAGCGCGACAGGGGCGCCAAACTCAGGGGAGCAGTACTTC.

The V call is TRBV30, the J call TRBJ2-7; TRBD2 agrees at 9 bases. The CDR3 is made up of 13 amino acids. V was pared by 7 bases and J by 6 bases, with 10 bases of the junction left unmatched. Germline V gene sequence: CDR1 GTSNPN, CDR2 SVGIG (reference sequence). CDR3 DNA sequence: TGTGCCTTCCGGAGCGGGAGGTCAACCGAGCAGTACTTC. This gives the protein CAFRSGRSTEQYF.

This clone has only one observation. V gene TRBV5-1 combines with J gene TRBJ1-1; no clear D. The CDR3 covers 13 residues. CDR1 SGHRS and CDR2 YFSETQ come from the germline V gene. Trimming shortened V by 3 bases and J by 3 bases, and 9 bases separated the two germline ends. In DNA form, the CDR3 reads TGCGCCAGCAGCTCTACTAAGGACACTGAAGCTTTCTTT. Its translation is CASSSTKDTEAFF.

The V gene is TRBV5-1, the J gene TRBJ2-5; D is perhaps TRBD1 (5 bases). Looked up from germline, CDR1 is SGHRS and CDR2 is YFSETQ. Trimming took off 5 bases at V and 1 base at J, with 12 bases between the two ends. The CDR3 length is 14 residues. The CDR3 protein is CASRTQGSQETQYF. CDR3 sequence (DNA): TGCGCCAGCAGAACTCAGGGATCCCAAGAGACCCAGTACTTC.

This clone has only one observation. The genes are TRBV6-5 and TRBJ1-3, with D perhaps matching TRBD1 (6 bases). The CDR3 covers 14 residues. Germline values: CDR1 MNHEY, CDR2 SVGAGI. V was shortened by 8 bases and J by 3 bases, with 14 bases between the two germline ends. CDR3 coding DNA: TGTGCCAGCGGAAATCTGGACAGTGGAAACACCATATATTTT. It yields the protein CASGNLDSGNTIYF.

This clone was seen just once. The chain has TRBV29-1 and TRBJ2-2; D remains unclear. Germline lookup yields CDR1 SQVTM and CDR2 ANQGSEA. The CDR3 is made up of 13 amino acids. Trimming stripped 4 bases from V and 8 bases from J, with 14 bases between. The CDR3 DNA is TGCAGCGTTGTTGTTGAAATGGCTGGGGAGCTGTTTTTT. Its protein is CSVVVEMAGELFF.

This rearrangement joins TRBV15 to TRBJ1-1, with a possible D match to TRBD1 (6 bases). The germline CDR1 and CDR2 sequences are LNHNV and YYDKDF (reference sequence). V lost 1 base, J lost 4 bases, and 13 bases lay in between. The CDR3 spans 15 residues. The CDR3 reads CATSRAHRVGTEAFF. CDR3 DNA: TGTGCCACCAGCAGAGCACACAGGGTTGGCACTGAAGCTTTCTTT. The full variable domain, in which reference TRBV15 and TRBJ1-1 provide the parts outside the CDR3, is DAMVIQNPRYQVTQFGKPVTLSCSQTLNHNVMYWYQQKSSQAPKLLFHYYDKDFNNEADTPDNFQSRRPNTSFCFLDIRSPGLGDTAMYLCATSRAHRVGTEAFFGQGTRLTVV.

The CDR3 DNA reads TGTGCCAGCAGTTTACAGGGTCTATCACCCCTCCACTTT. Protein: CASSLQGLSPLHF. The rearrangement uses TRBV7-2 and TRBJ1-6; the D gene is possibly TRBD1 (6 bases). CDR1 and CDR2 (germline): SGHTA, FQGNSA. V shed 6 bases and J shed 10 bases, with 13 bases lying between them. The CDR3 has 13 amino acids.

V gene TRBV6-5 combines with J gene TRBJ2-3; D gene ambiguous. This CDR3 is 10 amino acids long. Germline CDR1 is MNHEY and CDR2 is SVGAGI. V lost 7 bases and J 6 bases, leaving 5 bases between the germline ends. The CDR3 region is CASTFDTQYF. The DNA for the CDR3 is TGTGCCAGCACTTTCGATACGCAGTATTTT.

The J gene is TRBJ2-1, the V gene TRBV10-3; D gene uncertain. V was cut by 6 bases and J by 7 bases, with 16 bases left in between. In germline, CDR1 is ENHRY, CDR2 SYGVKD. This CDR3 region has 14 residues. Here the CDR3 reads CAISSVGPRNEQFF. The CDR3 nucleotides read TGTGCCATCAGCTCCGTGGGCCCCCGTAATGAGCAGTTCTTC.

Only a few counts were recorded for this clone. The J gene is TRBJ2-7, the V gene TRBV27; 13 bases agree with TRBD2. Germline-derived CDR1 and CDR2 are MNHEY and SMNVEV (reference sequence). V shed 8 bases and J 2 bases; nucleotides not matched to a gene: 3. The CDR3 has 14 residues. CDR3 protein: CASRTSGGTYEQYF. For the CDR3, the DNA is TGTGCCAGCCGGACTAGCGGGGGAACCTACGAGCAGTACTTC.

In DNA form, the CDR3 reads TGTGCCAGTACTAGTATCGGGGGAACTTTGAACACTGAAGCTTTCTTT. Its protein product is CASTSIGGTLNTEAFF. V usage is TRBV19 and J usage is TRBJ1-1; D is perhaps TRBD1 (5 bases). This CDR3 region has 16 residues. Trimming took off 7 bases at V and 0 bases at J, with 18 bases between the two ends. Germline assignment: CDR1 LNHDA and CDR2 SQIVND (reference sequence).

This chain connects TRBV18 to TRBJ1-2, with D unresolved. The CDR3 is 14 residues long. V was pared by 2 bases and J by 7 bases, with 14 bases between. Germline CDR1 is KGHSH and CDR2 is LQKENI. CDR3: CASSPDFGVVGYTF. CDR3 in DNA: TGTGCCAGCTCACCAGACTTTGGAGTGGTTGGCTACACCTTC.